Below, 3 T cell receptor beta chains from the same sample are listed, as sequenced in a study of T cells after posttransplantation cyclophosphamide. Profiling relied on immunoSEQ multiplex PCR, and the TCRdb table lists in-frame clones only, not all of them. The repertoire yields 44,000 or so clones, none seen only once; the top ten contain 2.2%. The sequenced material came from PBMCs. These receptors originate from a man aged 40-55 years in good health, CMV-negative, and a related stem cell transplant donor.

This clone came up many times. V is TRBV11-2 and J is TRBJ2-7; TRBD2 matches 12 bases. CDR1 is SGHAT and CDR2 is FQNNGV in the germline V gene. Unmatched junction bases numbered 9, after V lost 4 bases and J lost 5 bases. This CDR3 spans 16 amino acids. CDR3 nucleotide sequence: TGTGCCAGCAGCTCCGGACTAGCGGGACAGGGGCACGAGCAGTACTTC. This gives the protein CASSSGLAGQGHEQYF. The complete variable domain, with remaining parts taken from reference TRBV11-2 and TRBJ2-7, reads EAGVAQSPRYKIIEKRQSVAFWCNPISGHATLYWYQQILGQGPKLLIQFQNNGVVDDSQLPKDRFSAERLKGVDSTLKIQPAKLEDSAVYLCASSSGLAGQGHEQYFGPGTRLTVT.

This clone has at least ten counts. The chain employs TRBV30 and TRBJ2-2; tentatively, D is TRBD1 (6 bases). The CDR3 has 16 residues. V lost 0 bases and J 1 base, leaving 12 bases between the germline ends. Germline-derived CDR1 and CDR2 are GTSNPN and SVGIG (reference sequence). In nucleotides, the CDR3 is TGTGCCTGGAGTGTATTTGGACAGATGAACACCGGGGAGCTGTTTTTT. This encodes CAWSVFGQMNTGELFF.

In its sample, this clone was seen many times. The V gene is TRBV7-9, the J gene TRBJ1-3; no definite D call. The germline V gene encodes CDR1 SEHNR and CDR2 FQNEAQ (reference sequence). V was pared by 0 bases and J by 3 bases, with 9 bases between. CDR3 length: 15 residues. The CDR3 DNA sequence: TGTGCCAGCAGCTTAGCGCCCAGGTTTGGAAACACCATATATTTT. Translated: CASSLAPRFGNTIYF.